The 27 T cell receptor beta chains presented below share a single source sample, sequenced in a study of cytomegalovirus exposure and HLA in healthy donors. In the PCR, 60 Vbeta and 13 Jbeta primers were used. Using immunoSEQ multiplex PCR, the repertoire was profiled, and TCRdb retains in-frame clones only, with some absent. The table includes about 150,000 clones, roughly 79% detected once. The sample comprised PBMCs. The receptors here all came from a man younger than 35 in good health and CMV-seronegative.

This clone occurred a few times. V and J are TRBV29-1 and TRBJ2-2, with 9 bases identical to TRBD1. CDR3 length: 16 residues. Germline V CDR1 and CDR2: SQVTM, ANQGSEA. With V trimmed by 5 bases and J by 1 base, 8 bases remained unmatched. CDR3 loop: CSVLGTGKGNTGELFF. For the CDR3, the DNA is TGCAGCGTTCTCGGGACAGGGAAGGGGAACACCGGGGAGCTGTTTTTT.

Notes on this clone: The sample carries other DNA sequences with the same CDR3. This sequence joins TRBV5-1 and TRBJ1-5; the D gene is possibly TRBD1 (5 bases). CDR3 length: 13 amino acids. The germline V and J ends were trimmed by 1 base and 4 bases, with 6 bases remaining between them. Germline loops: CDR1 SGHRS, CDR2 YFSETQ. The CDR3 DNA reads as TGCGCCAGCAGCTTGTCAGGGAATCAGCCCCAGCATTTT. As protein: CASSLSGNQPQHF.

This clone appeared once. The chain links TRBV4-1 to TRBJ2-1; D is unresolved. The CDR3 totals 16 residues. CDR1 and CDR2 from the germline V gene are MGHRA and YSYEKL. The V end lost 0 bases, the J end lost 2 bases, and 11 bases lay between the germline ends. CDR3 nucleotide sequence: TGCGCCAGCAGCCAAGATCTCTTACTGGCCTACAATGAGCAGTTCTTC. This translates into CASSQDLLLAYNEQFF.

V is TRBV9 and J is TRBJ1-5; D is unresolved. V was shortened by 0 bases and J by 0 bases, with 10 bases between the two germline ends. Germline V gene data show CDR1 as SGDLS and CDR2 as YYNGEE. This CDR3 has 16 amino acids. The CDR3 DNA reads TGTGCCAGCAGCGTAGGTCCCTTAAATAGCAATCAGCCCCAGCATTTT. This gives the protein CASSVGPLNSNQPQHF.

Only a few counts were recorded for this clone. The chain links TRBV4-1 to TRBJ2-2; 12 bases are a match to TRBD2. Germline CDR1 and CDR2: MGHRA and YSYEKL. The CDR3 covers 19 residues. With 2 bases clipped from V and 5 bases from J, the junction kept 12 bases outside the gene matches. CDR3 bases: TGCGCCAGCAGCCAATCCTGGGGAGGACTAGCGGGGAGTACCGGGGAGCTGTTTTTT. This codes for CASSQSWGGLAGSTGELFF.

The V and J genes are TRBV9 and TRBJ1-5, with 7 positions matching TRBD1. The junction had 9 bases not matched to a gene; V was cut back by 3 bases and J by 6 bases. The germline gives CDR1 SGDLS, CDR2 YYNGEE. The CDR3 spans 15 residues. The CDR3 nucleotides read TGTGCCAGCAGCGGCGGAGGGGGCGCGGGTCAGCCCCAGCATTTT. Translation gives CASSGGGGAGQPQHF.

V usage is TRBV12-5 and J usage is TRBJ2-5; the match to TRBD2 covers 13 bases. The CDR3 is made up of 17 amino acids. V gave up 3 bases and J gave up 1 base; unmatched junction bases: 5. Germline V gene lookup returns CDR1 LGHNT and CDR2 FRNRAP. The CDR3 here is CASGLGTSGGVQETQYF. DNA of the CDR3: TGTGCTAGTGGTTTAGGTACTAGCGGGGGGGTCCAAGAGACCCAGTACTTC.

V and J are TRBV7-6 and TRBJ2-5; D unclear. Germline loops: CDR1 SGHVS, CDR2 FNYEAQ. Trimming removed 5 bases at V and 5 bases at J, with 18 bases between. The CDR3 consists of 15 residues. The chain's CDR3 is CASSESPQAAETQYF. The CDR3, as DNA: TGTGCCAGCAGCGAATCCCCCCAGGCCGCCGAGACCCAGTACTTC.

V is TRBV7-2 and J is TRBJ2-5; 9 bases fit TRBD2. V lost 5 bases, J lost 1 base, and 8 bases stayed unmatched. The CDR3 spans 16 residues. Germline V gives CDR1 SGHTA, CDR2 FQGNSA. The CDR3 bases are TGTGCCAGCAGCCAATGGACTAGCGCTATCCAAGAGACCCAGTACTTC. Amino acids: CASSQWTSAIQETQYF.

The chain employs TRBV28 and TRBJ2-7; 7 bases match TRBD1. This CDR3 has 14 residues. CDR1 MDHEN and CDR2 SYDVKM come from the germline V gene. The ends lost 0 bases at V and 5 bases at J; junction bases unmatched: 4. The CDR3 sequence: CASSLWYRGHEQYV. CDR3 sequence (DNA): TGTGCCAGCAGTTTATGGTACAGGGGCCACGAGCAGTACGTC.

The chain couples TRBV2 to TRBJ2-3, with 9 bases aligning to TRBD2. Germline V gives CDR1 SNHLY, CDR2 FYNNEI. The CDR3 totals 15 residues. With 7 bases clipped from V and 2 bases from J, the junction kept 7 bases outside the gene matches. The CDR3 spells CASTRERGVTDTQYF. CDR3 DNA sequence: TGTGCCAGCACGAGGGAGCGGGGGGTCACAGATACGCAGTATTTT.

The chain carries TRBV2 and TRBJ1-4; 7 bases are shared with TRBD1. The junction had 7 bases not matched to a gene; V was cut back by 4 bases and J by 5 bases. Germline V gene lookup returns CDR1 SNHLY and CDR2 FYNNEI. The CDR3 is 15 amino acids. The CDR3 sequence is CASSGMGQWNEKLFF. CDR3 sequence (DNA): TGTGCCAGCAGTGGAATGGGACAGTGGAATGAAAAACTGTTTTTT.

The chain combines TRBV9 with TRBJ2-1; D is unclear. This CDR3 spans 14 amino acids. V dropped 3 bases and J dropped 4 bases, with 11 bases sitting between them. Germline-derived CDR1 and CDR2 are SGDLS and YYNGEE. The CDR3 loop is CASSARVGYNEQFF. Written as DNA, the CDR3 is TGTGCCAGCAGCGCCCGGGTGGGTTACAATGAGCAGTTCTTC.

The chain couples TRBV9 to TRBJ2-4; 8 nucleotides align to TRBD1. With 2 bases clipped from V and 6 bases from J, the junction kept 4 bases outside the gene matches. The CDR3 is made up of 14 amino acids. Germline values: CDR1 SGDLS, CDR2 YYNGEE. This CDR3 reads CASSVLTGANIQYF. In nucleotides, the CDR3 is TGTGCCAGCAGCGTTTTGACAGGGGCAAACATTCAGTACTTC.

As for this clone: One junction end does not reproduce the germline sequence, and a read error may be involved. V is TRBV4-1 and J is TRBJ2-4; D remains unclear. CDR3 length equals 15 residues. CDR1 is MGHRA, CDR2 YSYEKL, per germline. The CDR3 DNA reads as TGCGCCAGCAGCCTGGCAGGTAGTACCAAAAACAGTCAGTACTTC. Amino acids: CASSLAGSTKNSQYF.

The chain couples TRBV25-1 to TRBJ2-3; TRBD1 aligns across 7 bases. This CDR3 is built from 14 residues. The V and J ends lost 6 bases and 2 bases, in that order; junction bases with no gene match: 5. CDR1 and CDR2 (germline): MGHDK, SYGVNS. The CDR3 coding sequence is TGTGCCAGCAGGAGGACAGGCAACACAGATACGCAGTATTTT. Protein: CASRRTGNTDTQYF.

The chain links TRBV9 to TRBJ1-4; 9 nucleotides agree with TRBD1. This CDR3 has 15 residues. V lost 0 bases, J lost 8 bases, and 5 bases stayed unmatched. Per germline, CDR1 SGDLS and CDR2 YYNGEE. The CDR3 loop is CASSVATGGYEKLFF. CDR3 nucleotides: TGTGCCAGCAGCGTAGCTACAGGGGGCTACGAAAAACTGTTTTTT. Supplemented by reference TRBV9 and TRBJ1-4, the full variable domain reads DSGVTQTPKHLITATGQRVTLRCSPRSGDLSVYWYQQSLDQGLQFLIQYYNGEERAKGNILERFSAQQFPDLHSELNLSSLELGDSALYFCASSVATGGYEKLFFGSGTQLSVL.

The chain recombines TRBV11-3 with TRBJ2-5, with 8 bases lining up with TRBD2. CDR3 length: 14 amino acids. Germline trimming cut 4 bases from V and 5 bases from J; bases unmatched to any gene: 6. Germline V gives CDR1 SGHNT, CDR2 YENEEA. The CDR3: CASSSGLVHETQYF. In DNA form, the CDR3 reads TGTGCCAGCAGCTCGGGACTAGTCCATGAGACCCAGTACTTC.

The gene calls are TRBV5-1 and TRBJ1-6; D is perhaps TRBD1 (6 bases). This CDR3 contains 15 residues. The germline V gene has CDR1 SGHRS and CDR2 YFSETQ. Trimming shortened V by 0 bases and J by 10 bases, and 14 bases separated the two germline ends. In DNA, the CDR3 is TGCGCCAGCAGCTTGGCGGGCAGGGGCCAATCACCCCTCCACTTT. Its translation: CASSLAGRGQSPLHF.

The chain joins TRBV7-2 to TRBJ1-1, with D tentatively TRBD1 (6 bases). V was clipped by 2 bases and J by 5 bases, with 15 bases between them. The germline CDR1 and CDR2 sequences are SGHTA and FQGNSA. This CDR3 region has 15 residues. The CDR3 region has the DNA TGTGCCAGCAGCTTAAATCAGGGGTTGCGAACTGAAGCTTTCTTT. Its translation is CASSLNQGLRTEAFF.

The chain has TRBV5-1 and TRBJ2-1; no definite D call. The germline V gene encodes CDR1 SGHRS and CDR2 YFSETQ. V was clipped by 0 bases and J by 8 bases, with 12 bases between them. This CDR3 has 14 residues. CDR3 sequence (DNA): TGCGCCAGCAGCTTGGCCCCCCCGGTCGATGAGCAGTTCTTC. It is translated as CASSLAPPVDEQFF.

This sequence joins TRBV2 and TRBJ1-2; D call uncertain. The CDR3 contains 13 residues. The germline V gene encodes CDR1 SNHLY and CDR2 FYNNEI. The V and J ends lost 7 bases and 4 bases respectively, with 13 bases between them. The CDR3 coding sequence is TGTGCCAGCACCCCGGACGGGGTCTATGGCTACACCTTC. Translated: CASTPDGVYGYTF.

The chain recombines TRBV5-1 with TRBJ1-6; TRBD1 aligns across 8 bases. The CDR3 contains 14 residues. Trimming removed 0 bases from V and 7 bases from J; junction bases left unmatched: 0. Germline lookup yields CDR1 SGHRS and CDR2 YFSETQ. The CDR3 DNA is TGCGCCAGCAGCTTGGGGACAGGGAATTCACCCCTCCACTTT. Translation: CASSLGTGNSPLHF.

This rearrangement joins TRBV6-5 to TRBJ2-7, with D possibly matching TRBD2 (7 bases). With 10 bases removed from V and 9 bases from J, the gap between germline ends came to 16 bases. The CDR3 sequence is 11 residues long. Germline V lookup: CDR1 MNHEY, CDR2 SVGAGI. This CDR3 is CATEGGGGQYF. The CDR3 region has the DNA TGTGCCACCGAGGGGGGGGGCGGGCAGTACTTC.

The rearrangement uses TRBV28 and TRBJ2-7, with 10 bases fitting TRBD1. Germline V gene lookup returns CDR1 MDHEN and CDR2 SYDVKM. The CDR3 has 12 residues. V shed 11 bases, J shed 4 bases, and the junction held 5 bases outside the gene matches. The CDR3 loop reads CACGQGDYEQYV. DNA of the CDR3: TGTGCCTGCGGACAGGGGGATTACGAGCAGTACGTC.

This clone was seen once. V usage is TRBV6-5 and J usage is TRBJ1-1, with D perhaps matching TRBD1 (5 bases). The CDR3 has 14 residues. Trimming removed 6 bases from V and 2 bases from J, with 13 bases in between. Per germline, CDR1 MNHEY and CDR2 SVGAGI. The CDR3 DNA reads TGTGCCAGCAGAGGAGCGGGGGTTAACACTGAAGCTTTCTTT. Translating gives CASRGAGVNTEAFF.

The V and J genes are TRBV2 and TRBJ1-5; TRBD1 is a possible D gene (6 bases). Germline V gene lookup returns CDR1 SNHLY and CDR2 FYNNEI. The V and J ends lost 5 bases and 3 bases respectively, with 20 bases between them. The CDR3 extends over 17 amino acids. CDR3 protein: CASSRVPGHINNQPQHF. In DNA form, the CDR3 reads TGTGCCAGCAGTAGAGTACCGGGACACATTAACAATCAGCCCCAGCATTTT.